This T cell receptor beta chain stems from a study of cytomegalovirus exposure and HLA in healthy donors. Between the trimmed V and J ends, which lost 5 bases and 4 bases, there was a span of 16 bases. The CDR3 loop spans 15 amino acids. Germline V gives CDR1 SGHTA, CDR2 FQGTGA. Findings and caveats of the study: Equally common other TCR beta chains were less clonally expanded than HLA-associated ones, a later analysis found. Many donors carried some public TCRs, although rarity characterized most TCR sequences. Productive rates of about 87% or about 30% were seen for most TCR beta V segments in an earlier analysis. The authors considered a cluster of highly shared sequence variants likely to be a sequencing artifact.

PCR was performed using 60 Vbeta and 13 Jbeta primers. Some clones are missing from TCRdb's copy, which holds only in-frame ones; the method was immunoSEQ multiplex PCR. The sample has 100,000 or so clones; roughly four fifths are singletons. Of note for this clone: Its antigen is not known.

This sequence was found in a middle-aged woman in good health and CMV-seropositive. The sample was PBMCs. The chain has TRBV7-3 and TRBJ2-3; tentatively, D is TRBD2 (6 bases). This chain's CDR3 is CASSPHGGSADTQYF. The DNA for the CDR3 is TGTGCCAGCAGCCCACATGGGGGGAGCGCAGATACGCAGTATTTT.